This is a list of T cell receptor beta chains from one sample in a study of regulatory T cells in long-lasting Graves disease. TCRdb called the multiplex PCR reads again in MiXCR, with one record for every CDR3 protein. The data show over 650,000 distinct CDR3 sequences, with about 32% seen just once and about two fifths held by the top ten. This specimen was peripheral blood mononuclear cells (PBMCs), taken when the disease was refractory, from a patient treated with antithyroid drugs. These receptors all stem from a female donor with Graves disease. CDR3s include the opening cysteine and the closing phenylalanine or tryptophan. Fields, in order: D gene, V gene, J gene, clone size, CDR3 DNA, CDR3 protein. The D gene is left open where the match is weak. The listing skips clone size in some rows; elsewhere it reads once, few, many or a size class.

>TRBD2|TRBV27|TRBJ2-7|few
TGTGCCAGTAATCTAGCGGGAGGGCACGAGCAGTACTTC
CASNLAGGHEQYF
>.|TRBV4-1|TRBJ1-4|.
TGCGCCAGCAGCCAAAGACAACCTTCCGGGGGCTCTAATGAAAAACTGTTTTTT
CASSQRQPSGGSNEKLFF
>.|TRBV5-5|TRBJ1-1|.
TGTGCCAGCAGCTTGGTGCAGGTAGGCACTGAAGCTTTCTTT
CASSLVQVGTEAFF
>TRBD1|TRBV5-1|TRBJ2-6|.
TGCGCCAGCAGCTACGACAGGGTTCCTGGGGCCAACGTCCTGACTTTC
CASSYDRVPGANVLTF
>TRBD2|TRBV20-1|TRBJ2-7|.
TGCAGTGCTAGCACCGGACAGGGACGAGGACTAGCGGGAGGTAACGAGCAGTACTTC
CSASTGQGRGLAGGNEQYF
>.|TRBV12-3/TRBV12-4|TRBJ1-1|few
TGTGCCAGCAGTTTTCAGCCCGAGGGGCCAAAAGCTTTCTTT
CASSFQPEGPKAFF
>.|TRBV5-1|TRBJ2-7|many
TGCGCCAGCAGCCCCGGGACTCTATACGAGCAGTACTTC
CASSPGTLYEQYF
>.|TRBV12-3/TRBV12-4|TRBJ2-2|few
TGTGCCAGCAGTCCCCGACAGTACACCGGGGAGCTGTTTTTT
CASSPRQYTGELFF
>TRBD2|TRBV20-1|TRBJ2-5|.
TGCAGTGCTAGTAAGGCTAGCGGGGTTCAAGAGACCCAGTACTTC
CSASKASGVQETQYF
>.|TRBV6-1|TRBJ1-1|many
TGTGCCAGCAACCGGATGAACACTGAAGCTTTCTTT
CASNRMNTEAFF
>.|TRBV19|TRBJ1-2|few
TGTGCCAGTAGTGCTACCGGGACAATCTATGGCTACACCTTC
CASSATGTIYGYTF
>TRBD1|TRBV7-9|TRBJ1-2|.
TGTGCCAGCGTCCCGGGGACAGAAAGTGGCTACACCTTC
CASVPGTESGYTF
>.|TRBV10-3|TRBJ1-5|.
TGTGCCTCAGGACCGGGCGTCAATCAGCCCCAGCATTTT
CASGPGVNQPQHF
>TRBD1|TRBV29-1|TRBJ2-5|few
TGCAGCGTGGGACAGGGTTATTTAGAGACCCAGTACTTC
CSVGQGYLETQYF
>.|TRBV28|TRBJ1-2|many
TGTGCCAGCAGTTTGGCCCTGAGGGGCTACACCTTC
CASSLALRGYTF
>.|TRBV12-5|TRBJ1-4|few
TGTGCTAGTGGTAACAGGAGAATTCATGAAAAACTGTTTTTT
CASGNRRIHEKLFF
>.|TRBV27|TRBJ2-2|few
TGTGCCAGCAGTCCTTTAGGGGTGGTCGGAGGCGGGGAGCTGTTTTTT
CASSPLGVVGGGELFF
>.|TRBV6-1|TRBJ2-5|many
TGTGCCAGCAGTGAGCGGGGATGGGAGACCCAGTACTTC
CASSERGWETQYF
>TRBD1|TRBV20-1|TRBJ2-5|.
TGCAGTGCTAGAGTCGGGACAGTGGAGACCCAGTACTTC
CSARVGTVETQYF
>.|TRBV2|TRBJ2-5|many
TGTGCCAGCATGAGGGGCCAAGAGACCCAGTACTTC
CASMRGQETQYF
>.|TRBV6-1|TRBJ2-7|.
TGTGCCAGCAGTGAAGCGCAGGGGTACCAGCAGTACTTC
CASSEAQGYQQYF
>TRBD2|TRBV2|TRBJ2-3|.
TGTGCCAGCAGTGGCCGGGACTACGGGAGTGATACGCAGTATTTT
CASSGRDYGSDTQYF
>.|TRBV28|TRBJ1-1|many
TGTGCCAGCAGCAGACCGGGTGGGGCTTTCTTT
CASSRPGGAFF
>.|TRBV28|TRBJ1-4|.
TGTGCCAGCAGTGAAATTCCTGGGGGAGGTGAAAAACTGTTTTTT
CASSEIPGGGEKLFF
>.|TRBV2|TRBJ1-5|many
TGTGCCAGCAGGGCGTTTGCGGGCAATCAGCCCCAGCATTTT
CASRAFAGNQPQHF
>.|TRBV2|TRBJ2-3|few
TGTGCCAGCAGAGAACTAGCCCTCGGCACAGATACGCAGTATTTT
CASRELALGTDTQYF
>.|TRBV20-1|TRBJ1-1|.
TGCAGTGCTAGAGATCCTCCTGTAGGGGGCACTGAAGCTTTCTTT
CSARDPPVGGTEAFF
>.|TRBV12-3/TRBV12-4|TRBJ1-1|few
TGTGCCAGCAGTCCCCCCTCCCCAGCCTACACTGAAGCTTTCTTT
CASSPPSPAYTEAFF
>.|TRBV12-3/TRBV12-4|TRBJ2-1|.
TGTGCCAGCCTAAGTCCGGGCACCTACAATGAGCAGTTCTTC
CASLSPGTYNEQFF
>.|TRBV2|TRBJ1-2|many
TGTGCCAGCAGTGAAAGGAGGACGGCCTATGGCTACACCTTC
CASSERRTAYGYTF
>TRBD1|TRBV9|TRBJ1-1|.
TGTGCCAGCAGCGTAGGGCACAGGGGGAGCACTGAAGCTTTCTTT
CASSVGHRGSTEAFF
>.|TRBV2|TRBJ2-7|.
TGTGCCAGCAGTCTGTTGGAGGGTCAGCAGTACTTC
CASSLLEGQQYF
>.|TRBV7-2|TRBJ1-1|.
TGTGCCAGCAGCTTATTTAACAGACCCGTGACTGAAGCTTTCTTT
CASSLFNRPVTEAFF
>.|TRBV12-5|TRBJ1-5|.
TGTGCTAGTGGTTTGATCTTGGGGCGGGAAGCTAGTCAGCCCCAGCATTTT
CASGLILGREASQPQHF
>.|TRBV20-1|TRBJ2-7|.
TGCAGCGCGGAGGGGGACACCTCCTACGAGCAGTACTTC
CSAEGDTSYEQYF
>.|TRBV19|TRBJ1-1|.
TGTGCCAGTAGTATAGTCGCGGGCCCGCCGCCCACTGAAGCTTTCTTT
CASSIVAGPPPTEAFF
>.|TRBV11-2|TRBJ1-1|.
TGTGCCAGCAGCTTAGCACCGGCGCTGAACACTGAAGCTTTCTTT
CASSLAPALNTEAFF
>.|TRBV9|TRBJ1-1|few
TGTGCCAGCAGCGTAGTAGCGAACACTGAAGCTTTCTTT
CASSVVANTEAFF
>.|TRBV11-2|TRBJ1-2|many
TGTGCCAGCACCGAACTAGAGACAGGCAACTATGGCTACACCTTC
CASTELETGNYGYTF
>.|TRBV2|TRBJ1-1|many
TGTGCCAGCAGTCCAGAGTTTGCGGCTCTGAACACTGAAGCTTTCTTT
CASSPEFAALNTEAFF
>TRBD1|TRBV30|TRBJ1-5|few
TGTGCCTGGAGTCTCGGGACAGCTAGCAATCAGCCCCAGCATTTT
CAWSLGTASNQPQHF
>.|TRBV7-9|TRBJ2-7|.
TGTGCCAGCAGTTTGGGGGGAGCGCGAATTCCCTACGAGCAGTACTTC
CASSLGGARIPYEQYF